The 27 T cell receptor beta chains below were found in one sample sequenced in a study of identical twins. TCRdb fed the 5' RACE reads into MiXCR, producing one record per CDR3 protein. The table lists about 530,000 distinct CDR3 sequences, approximately 14% of them singletons. These data were likewise used in another study, on yellow fever vaccine responses in identical twins.

The sample consisted of CD4+ T cells sorted from blood. These receptors originate from a woman between 18 and 29 years old in good health.

This clonotype has a handful of counts. The V and J genes are TRBV19 and TRBJ1-3; D unresolved. V shed 6 bases and J shed 0 bases, with 12 bases lying between them. CDR3 length equals 15 residues. Germline V gene sequence: CDR1 LNHDA, CDR2 SQIVND (reference sequence). CDR3 in amino acids: CASRGTTSSGNTIYF. The CDR3 nucleotides read TGTGCCAGTAGAGGCACCACAAGCTCTGGAAACACCATATATTTT.

The sample holds a few counts of this clonotype. V and J are TRBV11-2 and TRBJ2-2; D gene uncertain. Per germline, CDR1 SGHAT and CDR2 FQNNGV. The CDR3 consists of 13 residues. The V end lost 4 bases, the J end lost 6 bases, and 9 bases lay between the germline ends. CDR3 DNA: TGTGCCAGCAGCTCCCGACGAGCCGGGGAGCTGTTTTTT. Its translation is CASSSRRAGELFF.

The chain employs TRBV29-1 and TRBJ1-1; D not resolved. CDR3 size: 14 residues. In germline, CDR1 is SQVTM, CDR2 ANQGSEA. Trimming shortened V by 2 bases and J by 3 bases, and 13 bases separated the two germline ends. The CDR3 is CSVEFGYLDTEAFF. CDR3 DNA: TGCAGCGTTGAATTTGGCTACCTCGACACTGAAGCTTTCTTT.

This clonotype was counted only a few times. The chain carries TRBV2 and TRBJ2-7; tentatively, D is TRBD2 (5 bases). The V end was cut by 4 bases, the J end by 4 bases, with 11 bases between. Germline CDR1 and CDR2: SNHLY and FYNNEI. The CDR3 is made up of 13 amino acids. The CDR3 protein is CASSVALAYEQYF. The CDR3 DNA reads as TGTGCCAGCAGTGTAGCGCTAGCTTACGAGCAGTACTTC.

The chain has TRBV19 and TRBJ2-2; D may be TRBD1 or TRBD2 (5 bases each). The CDR3 is made up of 16 amino acids. V was trimmed by 7 bases and J by 7 bases, leaving 22 bases between them. CDR1 and CDR2 (germline): LNHDA, SQIVND (reference sequence). The CDR3 bases are TGTGCCAGTACCCTACTTTCGGGGCTAGGTGGCGGGGAGCTGTTTTTT. Translated, it gives CASTLLSGLGGGELFF. Together with reference TRBV19 and TRBJ2-2, the CDR3 gives the full variable domain: DGGITQSPKYLFRKEGQNVTLSCEQNLNHDAMYWYRQDPGQGLRLIYYSQIVNDFQKGDIAEGYSVSREKKESFPLTVTSAQKNPTAFYLCASTLLSGLGGGELFFGEGSRLTVL.

In its sample, this clonotype was seen a few times. The chain couples TRBV10-2 to TRBJ2-3; 8 positions match TRBD2. Germline lookup yields CDR1 WSHSY and CDR2 SAAADI. This CDR3 region has 15 residues. V dropped 0 bases and J dropped 5; count of bases not matched to a gene: 4. CDR3 sequence reads: CASSESIAGGDTQYF. The CDR3 coding sequence is TGCGCCAGCAGTGAGTCTATCGCGGGGGGAGATACGCAGTATTTT.

The V gene is TRBV20-1, the J gene TRBJ2-5; D call uncertain. V was cut by 3 bases and J by 4 bases, with 12 bases left in between. CDR1 is DFQATT and CDR2 is SNEGSKA in the germline V gene (reference sequence). CDR3 length: 13 amino acids. In DNA, the CDR3 is TGCAGTGCTAGGTCCCGGTCGGGAGAGACCCAGTACTTC. Protein product: CSARSRSGETQYF.

This rearrangement joins TRBV7-3 to TRBJ1-1; a possible D gene is TRBD1 (5 bases). Germline values: CDR1 SGHTA, CDR2 FQGTGA. The CDR3 loop spans 16 amino acids. The V and J ends lost 2 bases and 1 base respectively, with 14 bases between them. CDR3 DNA sequence: TGTGCCAGCAGCTTATCCGGGCAGGGTTCGAACACTGAAGCTTTCTTT. Protein product: CASSLSGQGSNTEAFF.

The chain combines TRBV9 with TRBJ2-7, with TRBD2 as a possible D gene (6 bases). With 0 bases removed from V and 1 base from J, the gap between germline ends came to 14 bases. Germline V gene sequence: CDR1 SGDLS, CDR2 YYNGEE. CDR3 length: 16 amino acids. The CDR3: CASSVAPSERSYEQYF. In nucleotides, the CDR3 is TGTGCCAGCAGCGTAGCACCTAGCGAGCGTTCCTACGAGCAGTACTTC.

The chain employs TRBV7-8 and TRBJ1-2; the D gene is possibly TRBD1 (5 bases). The germline V gene has CDR1 SGHVS and CDR2 FQNEAQ. CDR3 size: 14 residues. The ends were cut back, 5 bases at V and 6 bases at J, with 16 bases in the middle. The CDR3 sequence is CASSQRGSLDGYTF. The CDR3 region has the DNA TGTGCCAGCAGCCAGAGGGGTTCGTTGGATGGCTACACCTTC.

This clonotype was observed a handful of times. This rearrangement joins TRBV5-1 to TRBJ2-3, with a weak D call TRBD2 (6 bases). The length of the CDR3 is 14 residues. With 4 bases removed from V and 0 bases from J, the gap between germline ends came to 9 bases. Germline V gene data show CDR1 as SGHRS and CDR2 as YFSETQ. The CDR3 DNA reads TGCGCCAGCAGCCGGGGGTCAAGCACAGATACGCAGTATTTT. Protein: CASSRGSSTDTQYF.

Ten or more counts support this clonotype. This chain links TRBV20-1 with TRBJ1-1; D ambiguous. Per the germline V gene, CDR1 is DFQATT and CDR2 is SNEGSKA (reference sequence). The germline V and J ends were trimmed by 3 bases and 11 bases, with 4 bases remaining between them. The length of the CDR3 is 8 residues. The CDR3 DNA reads TGCAGTGCTAGGAGGGCTTTCTTT. Its protein is CSARRAFF.

The chain links TRBV29-1 to TRBJ2-1, with 9 bases aligning to TRBD2. The ends lost 5 bases at V and 3 bases at J; junction bases unmatched: 14. This CDR3 has 17 residues. The germline gives CDR1 SQVTM, CDR2 ANQGSEA. The CDR3 spells CSVKRMGTSSNYNEQFF. The CDR3 nucleotides are TGCAGCGTTAAAAGGATGGGGACTAGCAGCAACTACAATGAGCAGTTCTTC.

The chain combines TRBV5-1 with TRBJ2-7, with TRBD2 identical over 7 bases. V was clipped by 4 bases and J by 3 bases; unmatched bases: 10. CDR1 and CDR2 (germline): SGHRS, YFSETQ. The CDR3 contains 15 residues. The CDR3 DNA follows: TGCGCCAGCAGCCCCCCCGGTTCGGGAGGCTACGAGCAGTACTTC. It yields the protein CASSPPGSGGYEQYF.

This chain uses TRBV20-1 with TRBJ2-5; 12 nucleotides line up with TRBD2. The germline V gene encodes CDR1 DFQATT and CDR2 SNEGSKA (reference sequence). V was pared by 5 bases and J by 5 bases, with 12 bases of the junction left unmatched. The CDR3 length is 16 residues. CDR3 protein: CSAEDRTSGNDETQYF. The CDR3 DNA follows: TGCAGTGCTGAGGACCGGACTAGCGGGAATGATGAGACCCAGTACTTC.

The chain is built from TRBV9 and TRBJ2-7; 9 bases align to TRBD1. This CDR3 region has 15 residues. The J segment lost 3 bases and the V segment lost 6 bases, leaving 10 bases of the junction unmatched. The germline V gene encodes CDR1 SGDLS and CDR2 YYNGEE. Here the CDR3 DNA reads TGTGCCAGCACCCTCGGACAGGGGACCTTCTACGAGCAGTACGTC. This translates into CASTLGQGTFYEQYV.

This clonotype came up a few times. The V gene is TRBV12-3 or TRBV12-4, the J gene TRBJ2-2; possibly TRBD2 for D (6 bases). The ends were cut back, 2 bases at V and 4 bases at J, with 11 bases in the middle. This CDR3 is built from 15 residues. The chain's CDR3 is CASSLYSGGTGELFF. The CDR3 DNA is TGTGCCAGCAGTTTATATAGCGGTGGCACCGGGGAGCTGTTTTTT.

The genes are TRBV29-1 and TRBJ2-5; weak D call: TRBD2 (5 bases). Per germline, CDR1 SQVTM and CDR2 ANQGSEA. V was clipped by 4 bases and J by 2 bases, with 11 bases between them. This CDR3 is built from 13 residues. The CDR3 DNA sequence: TGCAGCGTTGCGAGGGCTGAACAAGAGACCCAGTACTTC. This encodes CSVARAEQETQYF.

This clonotype was detected only a few times. This sequence joins TRBV3-1 and TRBJ2-5; 11 nucleotides align to TRBD2. Unmatched junction bases numbered 2, after V lost 1 base and J lost 7 bases. This CDR3 has 14 amino acids. Germline CDR1 LGHDT, CDR2 YNNKEL (reference sequence). CDR3 region: CASSQVSGGATQYF. The CDR3 coding sequence is TGTGCCAGCAGCCAAGTTAGCGGGGGGGCGACCCAGTACTTC.

This clonotype was observed a handful of times. The genes are TRBV2 and TRBJ2-7; 7 nucleotides line up with TRBD1. CDR3 size: 13 residues. Germline V gene sequence: CDR1 SNHLY, CDR2 FYNNEI. V was clipped by 7 bases and J by 2 bases; unmatched bases: 5. The CDR3 sequence: CASMGTATYEQYV. CDR3 nucleotides: TGTGCCAGCATGGGGACAGCGACCTACGAGCAGTACGTC.

This chain links TRBV12-3 or TRBV12-4 with TRBJ2-5; the match to TRBD1 covers 12 bases. The trim removed 6 bases at V and 13 bases at J, leaving 3 bases unmatched. The CDR3 loop spans 11 amino acids. The CDR3 DNA reads TGTGCCAGCAGGGGGACAGGGGGCGGGTACTTC. Amino acids: CASRGTGGGYF.

The table lists this clonotype with a few counts. The chain links TRBV5-1 to TRBJ1-2; D might be TRBD1 (5 bases). The CDR3 is made up of 14 amino acids. V was cut by 4 bases and J by 7 bases, with 17 bases left in between. Germline V gene sequence: CDR1 SGHRS, CDR2 YFSETQ. This CDR3 reads CASSGGGQGGGYTF. Written as DNA, the CDR3 is TGCGCCAGCAGCGGTGGAGGGCAGGGCGGTGGCTACACCTTC.

This clonotype was detected many times. V and J are TRBV5-1 and TRBJ2-1, with D possibly TRBD2 on 5 matching bases. Germline V gene data show CDR1 as SGHRS and CDR2 as YFSETQ. This CDR3 comprises 13 residues. V was clipped by 3 bases and J by 5 bases, with 9 bases between them. CDR3 nucleotide sequence: TGCGCCAGCAGCTCGGGAACACACAATGAGCAGTTCTTC. It yields the protein CASSSGTHNEQFF. Variable domain in full (rest from reference TRBV5-1 and TRBJ2-1): KAGVTQTPRYLIKTRGQQVTLSCSPISGHRSVSWYQQTPGQGLQFLFEYFSETQRNKGNFPGRFSGRQFSNSRSEMNVSTLELGDSALYLCASSSGTHNEQFFGPGTRLTVL.

There are a few counts of this clonotype. An end of the junction does not agree with germline; a read error may underlie this. CDR3 residues: CSAGDNSYEQYF. The DNA of the CDR3 is TGCAGTGCTGGAGACAACTCCTACGAGCAGTACTTC. This chain joins TRBV20-1 and TRBJ2-7; D unresolved. The germline V gene has CDR1 DFQATT and CDR2 SNEGSKA (reference sequence). The CDR3 is made up of 12 amino acids.

The sample holds a few counts of this clonotype. This chain links TRBV6-5 with TRBJ2-5; TRBD2 matches at 14 bases. This CDR3 region has 17 residues. The junction had 8 bases not matched to a gene; V was cut back by 4 bases and J by 4 bases. The germline CDR1 and CDR2 sequences are MNHEY and SVGAGI. CDR3 residues: CASSSTSGRAGGETQYF. The DNA for the CDR3 is TGTGCCAGCAGTTCGACTAGCGGGAGGGCCGGGGGAGAGACCCAGTACTTC.

This chain uses TRBV13 with TRBJ2-7, with unresolved D. V lost 5 bases, J lost 3 bases, and 5 bases lay in between. The CDR3 totals 11 residues. Germline values: CDR1 PRHDT, CDR2 FYEKMQ (reference sequence). The CDR3: CASSHNYEQYF. The DNA for the CDR3 is TGTGCCAGCAGCCATAACTACGAGCAGTACTTC.

V gene TRBV10-2 combines with J gene TRBJ2-3; TRBD1 matches 7 bases. J was trimmed by 2 bases and V by 2 bases; bases with no gene match: 4. CDR1 is WSHSY, CDR2 SAAADI, per germline. CDR3 length: 15 residues. CDR3 region: CASSERGTATDTQYF. The CDR3, as DNA: TGCGCCAGCAGTGAGAGAGGGACAGCCACAGATACGCAGTATTTT.